This T cell receptor beta chain was sequenced for a study of tumor-infiltrating lymphocytes in oesophageal squamous cell carcinoma. TCRdb ran MiXCR on the PCR reads and lists one entry per CDR3 protein. The sample records under 25,000 distinct CDR3 sequences, about two fifths being singletons. Germline-derived CDR1 and CDR2 are MDHEN and SYDVKM. There are 13 residues in the CDR3. V gave up 2 bases and J gave up 2 bases, with 6 bases separating them. The source of this sequence is a male donor with esophageal squamous cell carcinoma. The specimen sequenced was blood. The chain uses TRBV28 and TRBJ1-2; no reliable D call. The CDR3: CASSLDLNYGYTF. Written as DNA, the CDR3 is TGTGCCAGCAGTTTAGATCTAAACTATGGCTACACCTTC.